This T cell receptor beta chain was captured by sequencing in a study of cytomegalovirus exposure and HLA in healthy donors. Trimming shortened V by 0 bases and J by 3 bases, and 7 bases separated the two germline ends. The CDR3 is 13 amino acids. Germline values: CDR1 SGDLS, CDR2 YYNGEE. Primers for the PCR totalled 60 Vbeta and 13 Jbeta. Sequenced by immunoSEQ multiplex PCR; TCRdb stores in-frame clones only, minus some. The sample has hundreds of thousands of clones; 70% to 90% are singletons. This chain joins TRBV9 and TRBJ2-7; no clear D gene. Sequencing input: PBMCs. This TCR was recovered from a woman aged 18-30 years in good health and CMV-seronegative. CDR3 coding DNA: TGTGCCAGCAGCGTAGAGGCTAGCTACGAGCAGTACTTC. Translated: CASSVEASYEQYF.